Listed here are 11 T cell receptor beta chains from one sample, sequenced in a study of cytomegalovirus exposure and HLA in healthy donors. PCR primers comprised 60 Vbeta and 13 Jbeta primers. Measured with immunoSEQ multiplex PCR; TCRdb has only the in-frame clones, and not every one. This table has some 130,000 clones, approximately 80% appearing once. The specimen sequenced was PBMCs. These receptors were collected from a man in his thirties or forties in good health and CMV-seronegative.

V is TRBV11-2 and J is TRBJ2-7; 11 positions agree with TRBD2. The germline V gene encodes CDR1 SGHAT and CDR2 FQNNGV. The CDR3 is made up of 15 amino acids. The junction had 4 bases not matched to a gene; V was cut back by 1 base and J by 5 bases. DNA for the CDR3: TGTGCCAGCAGCTTAGGATCTAGCGGGAGGAACGAGCAGTACTTC. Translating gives CASSLGSSGRNEQYF.

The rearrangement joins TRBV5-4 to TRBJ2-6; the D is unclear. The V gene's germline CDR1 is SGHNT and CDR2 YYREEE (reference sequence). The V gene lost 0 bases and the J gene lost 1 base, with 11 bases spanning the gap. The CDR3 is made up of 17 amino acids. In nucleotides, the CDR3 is TGTGCCAGCAGCTTGGCCAACGCTAGATCTGGGGCCAACGTCCTGACTTTC. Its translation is CASSLANARSGANVLTF. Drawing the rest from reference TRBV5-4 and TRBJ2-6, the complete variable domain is ETGVTQSPTHLIKTRGQQVTLRCSSQSGHNTVSWYQQALGQGPQFIFQYYREEENGRGNFPPRFSGLQFPNYSSELNVNALELDDSALYLCASSLANARSGANVLTFGAGSRLTVL.

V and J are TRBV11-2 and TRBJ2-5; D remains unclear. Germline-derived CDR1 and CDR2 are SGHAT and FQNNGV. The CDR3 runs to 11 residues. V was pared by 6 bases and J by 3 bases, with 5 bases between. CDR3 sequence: CASREEETQYF. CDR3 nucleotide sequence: TGTGCCAGCAGAGAGGAAGAGACCCAGTACTTC.

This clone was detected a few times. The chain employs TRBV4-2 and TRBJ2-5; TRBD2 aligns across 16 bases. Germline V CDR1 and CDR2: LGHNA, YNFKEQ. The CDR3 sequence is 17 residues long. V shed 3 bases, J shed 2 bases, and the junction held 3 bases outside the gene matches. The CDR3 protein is CASSHWGLAGGQETQYF. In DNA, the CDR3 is TGTGCCAGCAGCCATTGGGGACTAGCGGGAGGGCAAGAGACCCAGTACTTC.

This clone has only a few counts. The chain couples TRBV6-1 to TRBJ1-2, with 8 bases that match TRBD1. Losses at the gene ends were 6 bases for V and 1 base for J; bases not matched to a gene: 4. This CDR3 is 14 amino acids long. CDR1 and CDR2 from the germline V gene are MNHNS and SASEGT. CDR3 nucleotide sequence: TGTGCCAGCAGGGACAGGGCTTTTAACTATGGCTACACCTTC. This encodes CASRDRAFNYGYTF.

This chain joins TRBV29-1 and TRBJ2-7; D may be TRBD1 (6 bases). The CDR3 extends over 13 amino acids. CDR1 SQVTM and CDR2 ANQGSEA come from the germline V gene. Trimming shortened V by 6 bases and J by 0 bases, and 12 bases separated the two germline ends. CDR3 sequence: CSVLTGVSYEQYF. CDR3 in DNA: TGCAGCGTCCTGACAGGCGTCTCCTACGAGCAGTACTTC.

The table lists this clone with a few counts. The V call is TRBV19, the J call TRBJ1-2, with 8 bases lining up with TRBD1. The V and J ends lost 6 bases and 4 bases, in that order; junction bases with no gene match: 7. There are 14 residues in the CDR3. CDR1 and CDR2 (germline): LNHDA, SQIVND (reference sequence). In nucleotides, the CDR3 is TGTGCCAGTAGCGCGTCAGGACAGGGCTATGGCTACACCTTC. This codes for CASSASGQGYGYTF.

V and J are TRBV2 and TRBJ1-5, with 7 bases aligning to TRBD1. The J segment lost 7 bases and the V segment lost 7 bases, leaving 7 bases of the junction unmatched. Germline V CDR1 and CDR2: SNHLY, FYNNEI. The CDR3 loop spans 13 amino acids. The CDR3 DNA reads TGTGCCAGCACCCGGGACAGCGGGCAGCCCCAGCATTTT. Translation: CASTRDSGQPQHF.

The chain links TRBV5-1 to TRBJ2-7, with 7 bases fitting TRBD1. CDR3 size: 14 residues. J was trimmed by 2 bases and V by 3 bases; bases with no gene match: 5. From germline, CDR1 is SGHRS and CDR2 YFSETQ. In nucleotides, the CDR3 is TGCGCCAGCAGCTCGGGACAGTTCGCCTACGAGCAGTACTTC. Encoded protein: CASSSGQFAYEQYF.

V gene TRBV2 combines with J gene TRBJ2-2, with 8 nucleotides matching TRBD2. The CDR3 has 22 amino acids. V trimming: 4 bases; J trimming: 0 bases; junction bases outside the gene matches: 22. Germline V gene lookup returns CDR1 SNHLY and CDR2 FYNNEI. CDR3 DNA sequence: TGTGCCAGCAGTGTAGCAAATGGACTAGCTCTGAAGGTGGGGGCGAACACCGGGGAGCTGTTTTTT. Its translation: CASSVANGLALKVGANTGELFF.

In DNA form, the CDR3 reads TGTGCCTGGGAAAGGTACAGGGATAACTATGGCTACACCTTC. As protein: CAWERYRDNYGYTF. The rearrangement links TRBV30 to TRBJ1-2, with D tentatively TRBD1 (6 bases). This CDR3 has 14 amino acids. CDR1 is GTSNPN, CDR2 SVGIG, per germline (reference sequence). Trimming removed 5 bases from V and 1 base from J, with 14 bases in between.